This TCR beta chain was captured by sequencing in a study of blood T cell repertoires in COVID-19. Study-level information: Both acute and convalescent COVID-19 samples were obtained from the United States, Italy and Spain.

CDR1 and CDR2 from the germline V gene are MDHEN and SYDVKM. CDR3 size: 14 residues. The junction had 5 bases not matched to a gene; V was cut back by 6 bases and J by 2 bases. As originally analysed: Estimation of nucleated cell counts relied on the amplification of reference gene primers. Clones were read by immunoSEQ multiplex PCR, and TCRdb kept only the in-frame ones, dropping some. From that table come the V and J calls and clone size; the DNA was used to work out D and trimming. Of more than 300,000 clones in the sample, around 87% are singletons; the top ten hold more than 9%. The Seattle site enrolled patients during active infection and followed them longitudinally.

This chain joins TRBV28 and TRBJ2-7; 9 nucleotides agree with TRBD1. Sequences were obtained from peripheral blood. The source is a woman younger than 45 with COVID-19, enrolled during active disease. As DNA, the CDR3 is TGTGCCAGCAGCCGGGACAGGGTCCCCTACGAGCAGTACTTC. It specifies CASSRDRVPYEQYF.